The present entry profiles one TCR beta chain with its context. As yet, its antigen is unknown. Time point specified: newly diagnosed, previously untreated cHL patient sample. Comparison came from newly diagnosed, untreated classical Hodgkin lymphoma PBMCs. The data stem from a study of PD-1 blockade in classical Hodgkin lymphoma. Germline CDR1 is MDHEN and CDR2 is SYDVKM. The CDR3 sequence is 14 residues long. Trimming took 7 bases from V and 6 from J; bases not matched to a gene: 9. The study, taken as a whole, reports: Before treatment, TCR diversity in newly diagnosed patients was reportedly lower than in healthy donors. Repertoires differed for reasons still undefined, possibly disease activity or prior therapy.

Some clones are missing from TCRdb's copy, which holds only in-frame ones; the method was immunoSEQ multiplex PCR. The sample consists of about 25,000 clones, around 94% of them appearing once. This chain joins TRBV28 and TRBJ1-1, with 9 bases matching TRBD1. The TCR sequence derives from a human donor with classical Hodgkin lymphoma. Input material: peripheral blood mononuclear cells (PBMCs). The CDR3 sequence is CASTSGTGRAEAFF. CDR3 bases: TGTGCCAGCACCTCCGGGACAGGGCGGGCTGAAGCTTTCTTT.